The source of this TCR beta chain is a study of early T cells in non-severe SARS-CoV-2 infection. Study-wide results and limits: VDJdb matching skewed toward anti-spike CD8 responses, missing private and CD4 specificities.

In the library, individual cDNA molecules carried attached unique molecular identifiers. Using its own MiXCR run on the 5' RACE reads, TCRdb lists one record per CDR3 protein. The profile shows about 83,000 distinct CDR3 sequences, approximately 13% of them singletons. In this sample, this clonotype turned up a few times. What it binds is not known. The germline CDR1 and CDR2 sequences are KGHSH and LQKENI. The CDR3 consists of 15 residues. The V end was cut by 3 bases, the J end by 4 bases, with 14 bases between. The V call is TRBV18, the J call TRBJ2-3; TRBD2 is a possible D gene (6 bases). The specimen sequenced was whole blood. The TCR sequence derives from an adult who was a healthcare worker with PCR-confirmed SARS-CoV-2 infection or an uninfected control (not recorded which). As DNA, the CDR3 is TGTGCCAGCTCACCGCGGGACCGCGTCGCAGATACGCAGTATTTT. It is translated as CASSPRDRVADTQYF.